These 18 T cell receptor beta chains came from one sample sequenced in a study of blood T cells in healthy people across ages (dated by TCRdb to the mid-2010s). The library was generated by 5' RACE. Instrument used: Illumina HiSeq 2500. A second PCR of about 6 to 11 cycles was run with a J-beta primer mix and a sample-barcoded 5' primer. TCRdb itself trimmed the public reads at Q25 with fastp, ran MiXCR and retained productive beta chains. Merged by CDR3 protein, the rows form single entries marked with the most common genes and DNA. The sample table contains 710,000 or so distinct CDR3 sequences; only one count was recorded for approximately 31% of them. Together, the top ten hold 15% to 19% of the sample. The sequencing input was blood. The receptors derive from a woman older than 75 in good health. Donor details come from another sample of the same person, matched by shared clones.

This clonotype was found many times. This chain connects TRBV29-1 to TRBJ2-3; no reliable D call. The CDR3 sequence is 14 residues long. V gave up 2 bases and J gave up 3 bases, with 12 bases separating them. Looked up from germline, CDR1 is SQVTM and CDR2 is ANQGSEA. The CDR3 region is CSVESWVGTDTQYF. CDR3 DNA sequence: TGCAGCGTTGAATCCTGGGTAGGGACAGATACGCAGTATTTT.

This clonotype has more than one count but fewer than ten. The rearrangement links TRBV6-2 or TRBV6-3 to TRBJ1-5, with D unclear. This CDR3 spans 17 amino acids. In germline, CDR1 is MNHEY, CDR2 SVGEGT. Trimming removed 8 bases from V and 0 bases from J, with 20 bases in between. The CDR3 protein is CASRVGGLLYSNQPQHF. In DNA form, the CDR3 reads TGTGCCAGCCGCGTGGGAGGACTGCTCTATAGCAATCAGCCCCAGCATTTT.

This clonotype was counted many times. The chain couples TRBV20-1 to TRBJ2-3; the D is unclear. Trimming shortened V by 6 bases and J by 1 base, and 14 bases separated the two germline ends. The CDR3 is made up of 14 amino acids. Per the germline V gene, CDR1 is DFQATT and CDR2 is SNEGSKA (reference sequence). The CDR3 DNA reads as TGCAGTGCCCTACAGCGTCTGGGCACAGATACGCAGTATTTT. Translation: CSALQRLGTDTQYF.

J is TRBJ1-5 and V is TRBV13; D is possibly TRBD1 (6 bases). The CDR3 runs 13 residues. Germline values: CDR1 PRHDT, CDR2 FYEKMQ (reference sequence). Between the trimmed V and J ends, which lost 4 bases and 7 bases, there was a span of 11 bases. CDR3 loop: CASSSGARQPQHF. The CDR3 DNA reads TGTGCCAGCAGCTCAGGGGCGCGACAGCCCCAGCATTTT.

The chain joins TRBV12-3 or TRBV12-4 to TRBJ2-7; 9 bases line up with TRBD2. The DNA end is a closer match to TRBJ2-5, so the J assignment may be wrong. The CDR3 totals 15 residues. CDR3 DNA: TGTGCCAGCAGTTCGTTAGCGGGAGTGGGGGAGACCCAGTACTTC. This translates into CASSSLAGVGETQYF.

Ten or more counts support this clonotype. This sequence joins TRBV21-1 and TRBJ1-2; the table's D call TRBD1 went unverified against the DNA. TRBV21-1 is a pseudogene. This CDR3 spans 15 amino acids. CDR3 DNA sequence: TGTGCCAGCACTCCTAAACCGGGATTCCTCTATGGCTACACCTTC. This encodes CASTPKPGFLYGYTF.

This sequence joins TRBV5-1 and TRBJ1-1; perhaps TRBD1 as D (5 bases). This CDR3 has 11 residues. The V gene's germline CDR1 is SGHRS and CDR2 YFSETQ. V lost 8 bases and J 10 bases, leaving 15 bases between the germline ends. The CDR3, as DNA: TGCGCCAGTGGGGAAAGAGGGGCAGCTTTCTTT. Amino acids: CASGERGAAFF.

The V and J genes are TRBV6-1 and TRBJ1-5; D may be TRBD1 (5 bases). Germline V lookup: CDR1 MNHNS, CDR2 SASEGT. The CDR3 is made up of 17 amino acids. V was pared by 3 bases and J by 6 bases, with 21 bases between. The CDR3 reads CASSDPSPGARAQPQHF. As DNA, the CDR3 is TGTGCCAGCAGTGACCCATCCCCCGGGGCAAGGGCTCAGCCCCAGCATTTT.

A word on this clonotype: This may arise from a read error, as a much more abundant clone is one base away. CDR3 amino acids: CASSRDLSLQQYF. CDR3 DNA: TGTGCCAGCAGCCGAGATCTGTCCCTCCAGCAGTACTTC. J is TRBJ2-7 and V is TRBV14, with D unclear. Trimming left V 4 bases short and J 8 bases short, with 15 bases between. This CDR3 contains 13 residues. Germline CDR1 reads SGHDN; CDR2 reads FVKESK.

The CDR3 reads CAWRLRGKDTEAFF. The CDR3, as DNA: TGTGCCTGGAGGCTCAGGGGGAAGGACACTGAAGCTTTCTTT. The V call is TRBV30, the J call TRBJ1-1; the match to TRBD1 covers 7 bases. V dropped 3 bases and J dropped 3; count of bases not matched to a gene: 7. CDR1 and CDR2 from the germline V gene are GTSNPN and SVGIG (reference sequence). There are 14 residues in the CDR3.

This clonotype was picked up many times. The rearrangement joins TRBV12-3 or TRBV12-4 to TRBJ2-7, with 9 bases matching TRBD1. This CDR3 comprises 15 residues. V was pared by 1 base and J by 2 bases, with 3 bases of the junction left unmatched. The CDR3 loop reads CASSLDGTGTYEQYF. In DNA form, the CDR3 reads TGTGCCAGCAGTTTAGACGGGACAGGGACCTACGAGCAGTACTTC.

This clonotype was detected ten times or more. The rearrangement uses TRBV4-3 and TRBJ1-2, with D maybe TRBD1 (5 bases). Germline V lookup: CDR1 LGHNA, CDR2 YSLEER. V shed 0 bases and J shed 3 bases, with 11 bases lying between them. This CDR3 has 15 amino acids. The CDR3 DNA follows: TGCGCCAGCAGCCAAGATTGGGGGGGGGACTATGGCTACACCTTC. This gives the protein CASSQDWGGDYGYTF.

Comments on this clonotype: A single base separates this from a much larger clone, so it may be a read error. The chain links TRBV4-3 to TRBJ1-4; tentative D call: TRBD1 (5 bases). The CDR3 contains 19 residues. Looked up from germline, CDR1 is LGHNA and CDR2 is YSLEER. The CDR3 sequence is CASNQDTPGPHSTNEKLFF. CDR3 nucleotide sequence: TGCGCCAGCAACCAAGACACCCCGGGACCACACTCAACTAATGAAAAACTGTTTTTT.

In its sample, this clonotype was seen many times. This chain uses TRBV20-1 with TRBJ2-7, with 9 bases lining up with TRBD1. CDR3 size: 12 residues. V gave up 6 bases and J gave up 3 bases; unmatched junction bases: 3. Looked up from germline, CDR1 is DFQATT and CDR2 is SNEGSKA (reference sequence). This CDR3 reads CSARQGVYEQYF. The CDR3 nucleotides read TGCAGTGCCCGACAGGGGGTCTACGAGCAGTACTTC.

Turning to this clonotype: This could be a read error, since a much larger clone is one nucleotide away. The rearrangement links TRBV6-2 or TRBV6-3 to TRBJ2-3; D is uncertain. The V gene's germline CDR1 is MNHEY and CDR2 SVGEGT. The length of the CDR3 is 14 residues. V dropped 2 bases and J dropped 2 bases, with 8 bases sitting between them. This chain's CDR3 is CASSYPETTDTQYF. CDR3 nucleotide sequence: TGTGCCAGCAGTTACCCCGAGACCACAGATACGCAGTATTTT.

This chain joins TRBV7-8 and TRBJ1-1; D perhaps matches TRBD1 (6 bases). Germline V gene sequence: CDR1 SGHVS, CDR2 FQNEAQ. V shed 1 base and J shed 0 bases, with 12 bases lying between them. The CDR3 spans 16 residues. CDR3 region: CASSLGAGAMNTEAFF. The CDR3 nucleotides are TGTGCCAGCAGCTTAGGCGCAGGGGCCATGAACACTGAAGCTTTCTTT.

The chain is built from TRBV20-1 and TRBJ2-7; 9 positions agree with TRBD1. Germline values: CDR1 DFQATT, CDR2 SNEGSKA (reference sequence). V gave up 0 bases and J gave up 3 bases; unmatched junction bases: 6. The CDR3 is made up of 15 amino acids. The CDR3 nucleotides read TGCAGTGCTAGAGATTTGAGACAGGGGGGCTACGAGCAGTACTTC. Translation: CSARDLRQGGYEQYF.

In its sample, this clonotype was seen many times. This sequence joins TRBV5-1 and TRBJ1-6; no firm D call. The CDR3 has 14 residues. Per the germline V gene, CDR1 is SGHRS and CDR2 is YFSETQ. V dropped 5 bases and J dropped 14 bases, with 20 bases sitting between them. In nucleotides, the CDR3 is TGCGCCAGCAGTGTGAGGACTGGGGAAGGGACCCTCCACTTT. Translating it yields CASSVRTGEGTLHF.